The 20 T cell receptor beta chains in this list originate from one sample, sequenced in a study of blood T cell repertoires in COVID-19. Profiling relied on immunoSEQ multiplex PCR, and the TCRdb table lists in-frame clones only, not all of them. The table shows around 89,000 clones, with nearly 90% occurring only once. Sequenced input: peripheral blood. The receptor source for this set is a man in his forties or fifties with acute or convalescent COVID-19.

The sample holds one count of this clone. V is TRBV30 and J is TRBJ1-6, with 7 bases lining up with TRBD1. J gave up 8 bases and V 3 bases, and 7 bases lay outside the gene matches. This CDR3 contains 14 residues. Germline V gene data show CDR1 as GTSNPN and CDR2 as SVGIG (reference sequence). CDR3 amino acids: CAWRTGTVYSPLHF. CDR3 bases: TGTGCCTGGAGAACCGGGACAGTCTATTCACCCCTCCACTTT.

The chain has TRBV6-5 and TRBJ2-2, with 7 bases identical to TRBD2. Germline V CDR1 and CDR2: MNHEY, SVGAGI. The CDR3 sequence is 14 residues long. The ends lost 5 bases at V and 3 bases at J; junction bases unmatched: 3. CDR3: CASSRGVDTGELFF. In DNA form, the CDR3 reads TGTGCCAGCAGTCGGGGGGTGGACACCGGGGAGCTGTTTTTT.

The chain combines TRBV5-1 with TRBJ2-3, with TRBD2 identical over 10 bases. CDR3 size: 18 residues. V trimming: 2 bases; J trimming: 3 bases; junction bases outside the gene matches: 12. The germline V gene encodes CDR1 SGHRS and CDR2 YFSETQ. CDR3 sequence reads: CASSFARTSGGNTDTQYF. In DNA form, the CDR3 reads TGCGCCAGCAGCTTTGCGAGGACTAGCGGCGGTAATACAGATACGCAGTATTTT.

This chain uses TRBV28 with TRBJ1-1, with D possibly TRBD1 on 5 matching bases. V was cut by 5 bases and J by 6 bases, with 19 bases left in between. Germline CDR1 is MDHEN and CDR2 is SYDVKM. This CDR3 is built from 15 residues. The CDR3 nucleotides read TGTGCCAGCAGTCTTCGACCAGGGTCAGGTCCTGAAGCTTTCTTT. Translating it yields CASSLRPGSGPEAFF.

This chain links TRBV9 with TRBJ1-1; the D is unclear. Germline V CDR1 and CDR2: SGDLS, YYNGEE. The V and J ends lost 1 base and 1 base respectively, with 5 bases between them. This CDR3 has 13 residues. The CDR3 DNA sequence: TGTGCCAGCAGCGTACAACAGAACACTGAAGCTTTCTTT. Protein: CASSVQQNTEAFF.

The chain has TRBV9 and TRBJ2-3; 8 bases match TRBD2. The germline V gene encodes CDR1 SGDLS and CDR2 YYNGEE. This CDR3 has 17 amino acids. With V trimmed by 2 bases and J by 4 bases, 12 bases remained unmatched. The CDR3 DNA reads as TGTGCCAGCAGCGTGGACCCGGGGGGGGCTGTTGCAGATACGCAGTATTTT. Its protein product is CASSVDPGGAVADTQYF.

The V call is TRBV7-8, the J call TRBJ1-5; possibly TRBD1 for D (6 bases). The CDR3 has 14 amino acids. CDR1 and CDR2 from the germline V gene are SGHVS and FQNEAQ. V was pared by 4 bases and J by 5 bases, with 12 bases between. CDR3 coding DNA: TGTGCCAGCAGCTACCGGGACACCTATCAGCCCCAGCATTTT. Its translation is CASSYRDTYQPQHF. Full variable domain (missing parts from reference TRBV7-8 and TRBJ1-5): GAGVSQSPRYKVAKRGQDVALRCDPISGHVSLFWYQQALGQGPEFLTYFQNEAQLDKSGLPSDRFFAERPEGSVSTLKIQRTQQEDSAVYLCASSYRDTYQPQHFGDGTRLSIL.

The V gene is TRBV19, the J gene TRBJ1-1; 11 bases agree with TRBD1. With 9 bases clipped from V and 4 bases from J, the junction kept 4 bases outside the gene matches. The CDR3 totals 13 residues. The germline V gene has CDR1 LNHDA and CDR2 SQIVND (reference sequence). CDR3 protein: CASRDRGSTEAFF. The CDR3, as DNA: TGTGCCAGCCGGGACAGGGGGTCCACTGAAGCTTTCTTT.

This clone was observed a handful of times. The chain combines TRBV30 with TRBJ2-1; 8 bases line up with TRBD2. V was pared by 1 base and J by 4 bases, with 3 bases of the junction left unmatched. The CDR3 is made up of 14 amino acids. The germline CDR1 and CDR2 sequences are GTSNPN and SVGIG (reference sequence). The chain's CDR3 is CAWSGTSFYNEQFF. The CDR3 nucleotides read TGTGCCTGGAGTGGGACTAGCTTTTACAATGAGCAGTTCTTC.

The V call is TRBV3-1 (or the pseudogene TRBV3-2), the J call TRBJ1-2, with D uncertain. V lost 0 bases and J 5 bases, leaving 7 bases between the germline ends. In germline, CDR1 is LGHDT, CDR2 YNNKEL (reference sequence). CDR3 size: 13 residues. CDR3 coding DNA: TGTGCCAGCAGCCAAGAATCAGTGTATGGCTACACCTTC. Residues: CASSQESVYGYTF.

Here the CDR3 DNA reads TGTGCCAGCGCCGACGGGGGGACTGAAGCTTTCTTT. It yields the protein CASADGGTEAFF. The chain joins TRBV6-6 to TRBJ1-1; tentatively, D is TRBD1 (5 bases). CDR3 length: 12 amino acids. Trimming cost V 8 bases and J 5 bases, with 12 bases left between them. Germline V gives CDR1 MNHNY, CDR2 SVGAGI (reference sequence).

The genes are TRBV6-6 and TRBJ1-2; D might be TRBD1 (6 bases). The ends were cut back, 0 bases at V and 6 bases at J, with 14 bases in the middle. This CDR3 has 15 residues. Per the germline V gene, CDR1 is MNHNY and CDR2 is SVGAGI (reference sequence). CDR3 DNA: TGTGCCAGCAGTTACTCACTCGGCAGGGGAAATGGCTACACCTTC. This sequence encodes CASSYSLGRGNGYTF.

The chain combines TRBV6-1 with TRBJ1-1; D unresolved. The V end lost 0 bases, the J end lost 4 bases, and 6 bases lay between the germline ends. There are 13 residues in the CDR3. Germline V gene data show CDR1 as MNHNS and CDR2 as SASEGT. CDR3 sequence: CASSEAAVTEAFF. As DNA, the CDR3 is TGTGCCAGCAGTGAAGCGGCAGTCACTGAAGCTTTCTTT.

V and J are TRBV5-1 and TRBJ1-2; D not resolved. With 4 bases removed from V and 3 bases from J, the gap between germline ends came to 10 bases. CDR1 and CDR2 (germline): SGHRS, YFSETQ. The CDR3 has 13 amino acids. The CDR3 DNA reads as TGCGCCAGCAGCCCAACGGAGTACTATGGCTACACCTTC. It translates to CASSPTEYYGYTF.

The rearrangement uses TRBV30 and TRBJ2-1; the D gene is possibly TRBD2 (6 bases). CDR3 length: 12 amino acids. Germline V lookup: CDR1 GTSNPN, CDR2 SVGIG (reference sequence). With 4 bases removed from V and 8 bases from J, the gap between germline ends came to 12 bases. CDR3 sequence (DNA): TGTGCCTGGACACTAGCTAACCATGAGCAGTTCTTC. It yields the protein CAWTLANHEQFF.

V gene TRBV6-5 combines with J gene TRBJ1-5; D is uncertain. Germline CDR1 and CDR2: MNHEY and SVGAGI. V lost 4 bases to trimming and J lost 2 bases, with 9 bases between them. The CDR3 extends over 14 amino acids. The CDR3 loop reads CASSSGRGNQPQHF. CDR3 nucleotide sequence: TGTGCCAGCAGTTCCGGTAGAGGCAATCAGCCCCAGCATTTT.

This clone was seen only a few times. V gene TRBV5-1 combines with J gene TRBJ1-3, with 10 bases that match TRBD1. Germline V CDR1 and CDR2: SGHRS, YFSETQ. The V segment lost 4 bases and the J segment 11 bases; nucleotides outside the gene matches: 6. The CDR3 runs 13 residues. As DNA, the CDR3 is TGCGCCAGCAGCCGGGACAGGGGAACGGCCATATATTTT. Protein product: CASSRDRGTAIYF.

The chain uses TRBV19 and TRBJ2-6; D remains unclear. Trimming removed 1 base from V and 3 bases from J, with 7 bases in between. This CDR3 contains 15 residues. Germline-derived CDR1 and CDR2 are LNHDA and SQIVND (reference sequence). DNA of the CDR3: TGTGCCAGTAGTATAGTTAGTGGTGGGGCCAACGTCCTGACTTTC. This encodes CASSIVSGGANVLTF.

The chain is built from TRBV3-1 (or the pseudogene TRBV3-2) and TRBJ2-7; D gene uncertain. CDR1 is LGHDT, CDR2 YNNKEL, per germline (reference sequence). V was trimmed by 0 bases and J by 4 bases, leaving 13 bases between them. The CDR3 loop spans 15 amino acids. This CDR3 reads CASSQEAPSTYEQYF. The DNA of the CDR3 is TGTGCCAGCAGCCAAGAAGCTCCTTCCACTTACGAGCAGTACTTC.

V usage is TRBV5-1 and J usage is TRBJ2-3; no definite D call. V lost 0 bases to trimming and J lost 0 bases, with 8 bases between them. The CDR3 runs to 15 residues. Germline CDR1 is SGHRS and CDR2 is YFSETQ. CDR3 in DNA: TGCGCCAGCAGCTTGGGTCAGTTTAGCACAGATACGCAGTATTTT. Protein sequence: CASSLGQFSTDTQYF.